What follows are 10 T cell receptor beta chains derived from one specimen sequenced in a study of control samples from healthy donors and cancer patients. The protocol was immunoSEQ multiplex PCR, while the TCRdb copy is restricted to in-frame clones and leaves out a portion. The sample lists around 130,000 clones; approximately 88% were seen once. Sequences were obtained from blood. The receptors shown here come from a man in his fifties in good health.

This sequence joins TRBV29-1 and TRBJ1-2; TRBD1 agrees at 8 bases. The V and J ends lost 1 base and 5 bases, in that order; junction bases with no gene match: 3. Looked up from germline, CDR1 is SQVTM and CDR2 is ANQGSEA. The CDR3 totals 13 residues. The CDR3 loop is CSVEGTGWYGYTF. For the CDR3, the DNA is TGCAGCGTTGAAGGGACAGGGTGGTATGGCTACACCTTC.

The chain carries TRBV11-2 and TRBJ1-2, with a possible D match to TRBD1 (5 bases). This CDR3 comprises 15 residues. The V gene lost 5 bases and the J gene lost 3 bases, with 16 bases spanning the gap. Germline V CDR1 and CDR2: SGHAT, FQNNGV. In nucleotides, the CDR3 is TGTGCCAGCAGCCCCCGGGGGAGGCAGGACTATGGCTACACCTTC. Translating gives CASSPRGRQDYGYTF.

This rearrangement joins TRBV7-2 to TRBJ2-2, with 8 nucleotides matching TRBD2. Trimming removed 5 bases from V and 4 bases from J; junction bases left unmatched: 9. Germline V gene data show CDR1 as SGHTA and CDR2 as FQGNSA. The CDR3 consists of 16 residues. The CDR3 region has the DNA TGTGCCAGCAGCCTCCGGGGGGGCCCCGGCACCGGGGAGCTGTTTTTT. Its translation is CASSLRGGPGTGELFF. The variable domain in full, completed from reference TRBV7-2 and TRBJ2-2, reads GAGVSQSPSNKVTEKGKDVELRCDPISGHTALYWYRQSLGQGLEFLIYFQGNSAPDKSGLPSDRFSAERTGGSVSTLTIQRTQQEDSAVYLCASSLRGGPGTGELFFGEGSRLTVL.

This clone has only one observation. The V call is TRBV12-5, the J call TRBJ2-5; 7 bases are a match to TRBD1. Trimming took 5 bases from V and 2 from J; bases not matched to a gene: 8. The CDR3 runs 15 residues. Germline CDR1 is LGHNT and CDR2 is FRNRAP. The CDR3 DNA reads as TGTGCTAGTGGTCCAGAACCGGGACAGCAAGAGACCCAGTACTTC. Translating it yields CASGPEPGQQETQYF.

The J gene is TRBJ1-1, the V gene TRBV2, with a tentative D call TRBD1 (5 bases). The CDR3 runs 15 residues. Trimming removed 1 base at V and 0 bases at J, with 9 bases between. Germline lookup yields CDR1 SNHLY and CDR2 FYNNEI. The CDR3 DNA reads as TGTGCCAGCAGTGAAGACTCAGGGCTGAACACTGAAGCTTTCTTT. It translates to CASSEDSGLNTEAFF.

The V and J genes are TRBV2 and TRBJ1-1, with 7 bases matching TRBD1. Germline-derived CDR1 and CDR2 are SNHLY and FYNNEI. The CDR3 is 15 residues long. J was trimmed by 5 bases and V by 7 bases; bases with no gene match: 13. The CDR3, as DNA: TGTGCCAGCAATATTAAGGCAGGGGGTAAAACTGAAGCTTTCTTT. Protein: CASNIKAGGKTEAFF.

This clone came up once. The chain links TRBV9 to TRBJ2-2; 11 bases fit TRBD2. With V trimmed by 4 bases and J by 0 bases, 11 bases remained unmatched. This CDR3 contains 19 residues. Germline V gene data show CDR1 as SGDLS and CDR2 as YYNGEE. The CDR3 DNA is TGTGCCAGCAGCCTAAAAACTAGCGGGGGACCTCCGAACACCGGGGAGCTGTTTTTT. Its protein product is CASSLKTSGGPPNTGELFF.

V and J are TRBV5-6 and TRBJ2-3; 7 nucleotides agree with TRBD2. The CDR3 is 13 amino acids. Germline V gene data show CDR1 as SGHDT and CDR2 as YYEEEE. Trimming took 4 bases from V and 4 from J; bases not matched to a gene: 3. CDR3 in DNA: TGTGCCAGCAGCGTGACTAGCCCAGATACGCAGTATTTT. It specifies CASSVTSPDTQYF.

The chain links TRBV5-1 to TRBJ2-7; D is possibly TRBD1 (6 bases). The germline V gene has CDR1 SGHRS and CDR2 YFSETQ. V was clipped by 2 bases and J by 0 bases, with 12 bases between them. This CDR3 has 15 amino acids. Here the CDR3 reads CASSLSGQHSYEQYF. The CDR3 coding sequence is TGCGCCAGCAGCTTATCGGGACAACACTCCTACGAGCAGTACTTC.

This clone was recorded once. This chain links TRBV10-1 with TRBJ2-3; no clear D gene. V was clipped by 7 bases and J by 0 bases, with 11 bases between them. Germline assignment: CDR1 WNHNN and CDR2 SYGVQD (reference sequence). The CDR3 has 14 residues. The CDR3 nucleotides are TGCGCCAGCATCAGGCTTAGGAGCACAGATACGCAGTATTTT. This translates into CASIRLRSTDTQYF.